The 27 T cell receptor beta chains below come from one sample, sequenced in a study of T-cell reconstitution after alpha-beta-depleted transplantation in children. Unique molecular identifiers were used to barcode this TCRbeta library. Each CDR3 protein is one row after TCRdb ran MiXCR on the PCR reads. Of about 360,000 distinct CDR3 sequences in the sample, about an eighth are singletons; the top ten hold around 4.5%. Sequencing was performed on PBMCs, taken from the stem cell graft. These receptor sequences come from a human donor who donated a stem cell graft to a child with Fanconi anemia.

The chain employs TRBV29-1 and TRBJ2-1; D uncertain. The CDR3 is 13 residues long. V lost 4 bases to trimming and J lost 3 bases, with 10 bases between them. CDR1 SQVTM and CDR2 ANQGSEA come from the germline V gene. This chain's CDR3 is CSVVLQNYNEQFF. In DNA form, the CDR3 reads TGCAGCGTTGTATTACAGAACTACAATGAGCAGTTCTTC.

This clonotype was seen more than once but under ten times. V and J are TRBV18 and TRBJ2-7; possibly TRBD2 for D (5 bases). Germline-derived CDR1 and CDR2 are KGHSH and LQKENI. Trimming left V 6 bases short and J 6 bases short, with 21 bases between. The CDR3 sequence is 15 residues long. The CDR3 is CASSRLGIAQSEQYF. Here the CDR3 DNA reads TGTGCCAGCTCGCGTCTCGGGATAGCCCAGTCCGAGCAGTACTTC.

The sample holds many counts of this clonotype. The chain employs TRBV18 and TRBJ2-5, with TRBD1 as a possible D gene (5 bases). Trimming took off 8 bases at V and 1 base at J, with 14 bases between the two ends. Germline CDR1 reads KGHSH; CDR2 reads LQKENI. This CDR3 region has 14 residues. This chain's CDR3 is CASSPPGRQETQYF. In DNA, the CDR3 is TGTGCCAGCAGTCCTCCAGGGCGCCAAGAGACCCAGTACTTC.

There are a few counts of this clonotype. The V gene is TRBV19, the J gene TRBJ1-5; weak D call: TRBD1 (5 bases). From germline, CDR1 is LNHDA and CDR2 SQIVND (reference sequence). V lost 10 bases to trimming and J lost 5 bases, with 15 bases between them. CDR3 size: 13 residues. CDR3 protein: CATKLQGDQPQHF. In DNA, the CDR3 is TGTGCCACCAAGTTGCAGGGAGATCAGCCCCAGCATTTT.

This chain joins TRBV4-2 and TRBJ1-2; D remains ambiguous. The germline CDR1 and CDR2 sequences are LGHNA and YNFKEQ. This CDR3 has 15 amino acids. With 5 bases removed from V and 6 bases from J, the gap between germline ends came to 19 bases. Here the CDR3 reads CASSIQNREGDGYTF. Here the CDR3 DNA reads TGTGCCAGCAGCATCCAGAATAGGGAAGGAGATGGCTACACCTTC.

The V call is TRBV5-1, the J call TRBJ1-5; no clear D gene. The germline V gene encodes CDR1 SGHRS and CDR2 YFSETQ. Trimming took 0 bases from V and 1 from J, leaving 8 bases between them. The CDR3 length is 15 residues. CDR3 nucleotides: TGCGCCAGCAGCTTGGAATCGGGGAGCAATCAGCCCCAGCATTTT. It yields the protein CASSLESGSNQPQHF.

This clonotype has ten or more counts. V gene TRBV5-1 combines with J gene TRBJ2-2, with TRBD1 matching 8 bases. The CDR3 length is 15 residues. Germline-derived CDR1 and CDR2 are SGHRS and YFSETQ. Trimming cost V 4 bases and J 2 bases; bases outside gene matches: 4. The CDR3 DNA reads TGCGCCAGCAGCACCGGACAGGGTAACACCGGGGAGCTGTTTTTT. It is translated as CASSTGQGNTGELFF. Looking up the rest from reference TRBV5-1 and TRBJ2-2 gives the full variable domain: KAGVTQTPRYLIKTRGQQVTLSCSPISGHRSVSWYQQTPGQGLQFLFEYFSETQRNKGNFPGRFSGRQFSNSRSEMNVSTLELGDSALYLCASSTGQGNTGELFFGEGSRLTVL.

This chain joins TRBV12-3 or TRBV12-4 and TRBJ1-5; D not certain. CDR3 size: 12 residues. V was shortened by 3 bases and J by 7 bases, with 7 bases between the two germline ends. The CDR3 sequence is CASSFRRQPQHF. The CDR3 DNA reads as TGTGCCAGCAGTTTTCGTCGACAGCCCCAGCATTTT.

The J gene is TRBJ1-3, the V gene TRBV12-3 or TRBV12-4; tentatively, D is TRBD1 (5 bases). The CDR3 has 15 residues. Trimming removed 5 bases at V and 0 bases at J, with 11 bases between. As DNA, the CDR3 is TGTGCCAGCAGTGAACAGGCGAACTCTGGAAACACCATATATTTT. Amino acid sequence: CASSEQANSGNTIYF.

The V and J genes are TRBV19 and TRBJ1-2, with D maybe TRBD1 (5 bases). The CDR3 is 13 residues long. V lost 11 bases and J lost 0, with 13 bases in between. Germline V gene data show CDR1 as LNHDA and CDR2 as SQIVND (reference sequence). CDR3 bases: TGTGCCTGCACGGGACGGGCTAACTATGGCTACACCTTC. This translates into CACTGRANYGYTF. Drawing the rest from reference TRBV19 and TRBJ1-2, the complete variable domain is DGGITQSPKYLFRKEGQNVTLSCEQNLNHDAMYWYRQDPGQGLRLIYYSQIVNDFQKGDIAEGYSVSREKKESFPLTVTSAQKNPTAFYLCACTGRANYGYTFGSGTRLTVV.

CDR3 bases: TGTGCCAGCAGCCTCGGGGGGGTTTACAATGAGCAGTTCTTC. Protein sequence: CASSLGGVYNEQFF. This chain uses TRBV14 with TRBJ2-1; 8 nucleotides align to TRBD2. In germline, CDR1 is SGHDN, CDR2 FVKESK. The CDR3 has 14 amino acids. J was trimmed by 4 bases and V by 4 bases; bases with no gene match: 3. Variable domain in full (rest from reference TRBV14 and TRBJ2-1): EAGVTQFPSHSVIEKGQTVTLRCDPISGHDNLYWYRRVMGKEIKFLLHFVKESKQDESGMPNNRFLAERTGGTYSTLKVQPAELEDSGVYFCASSLGGVYNEQFFGPGTRLTVL.

V and J are TRBV2 and TRBJ2-7, with 9 bases that match TRBD2. Trimming cost V 7 bases and J 3 bases; bases outside gene matches: 4. Germline V gene sequence: CDR1 SNHLY, CDR2 FYNNEI. The CDR3 spans 13 residues. DNA for the CDR3: TGTGCCAGCACCAAAGCGGGGGGCTACGAGCAGTACTTC. Translated, it gives CASTKAGGYEQYF. Complete variable domain (other parts from reference TRBV2 and TRBJ2-7): EPEVTQTPSHQVTQMGQEVILRCVPISNHLYFYWYRQILGQKVEFLVSFYNNEISEKSEIFDDQFSVERPDGSNFTLKIRSTKLEDSAMYFCASTKAGGYEQYFGPGTRLTVT.

This clonotype was recorded a few times. The genes are TRBV18 and TRBJ2-1; the match to TRBD1 covers 8 bases. This CDR3 comprises 14 residues. The V gene's germline CDR1 is KGHSH and CDR2 LQKENI. V lost 3 bases to trimming and J lost 9 bases; unmatched junction nucleotides: 7. The CDR3 loop is CASSPGQGYGEQFF. CDR3 DNA sequence: TGTGCCAGCTCACCTGGACAGGGCTATGGTGAGCAGTTCTTC.

In its sample, this clonotype was seen many times. This CDR3 is CASSLRGGISYNEQFF. CDR3 sequence (DNA): TGCGCCAGCAGCTTAAGGGGGGGAATCTCCTACAATGAGCAGTTCTTC. The chain has TRBV5-1 and TRBJ2-1; D may be TRBD2 (7 bases). Germline V gene data show CDR1 as SGHRS and CDR2 as YFSETQ. The V end was cut by 2 bases, the J end by 0 bases, with 12 bases between. The CDR3 totals 16 residues.

This clonotype was counted ten times or more. The chain combines TRBV6-5 with TRBJ2-6; D perhaps matches TRBD2 (7 bases). The CDR3 has 19 residues. Germline CDR1 is MNHEY and CDR2 is SVGAGI. V was cut by 6 bases and J by 2 bases, with 23 bases left in between. The CDR3 here is CASRRGMGGLFPGANVLTF. In nucleotides, the CDR3 is TGTGCCAGCAGACGTGGTATGGGGGGGCTCTTTCCTGGGGCCAACGTCCTGACTTTC.

This clonotype was seen more than once but under ten times. The chain is built from TRBV5-1 and TRBJ1-4; 10 nucleotides match TRBD1. This CDR3 has 15 amino acids. Germline values: CDR1 SGHRS, CDR2 YFSETQ. Trimming removed 4 bases from V and 8 bases from J; junction bases left unmatched: 8. The CDR3, as DNA: TGCGCCAGCAGCCCGACCGGGACAGGGGAGGAAAAACTGTTTTTT. Translation gives CASSPTGTGEEKLFF.

This clonotype came up a few times. V gene TRBV27 combines with J gene TRBJ1-3; D not resolved. CDR1 and CDR2 (germline): MNHEY, SMNVEV (reference sequence). V was cut by 6 bases and J by 4 bases, with 10 bases left in between. The CDR3 sequence is 13 residues long. Here the CDR3 DNA reads TGTGCCAGCAGGACGCTTTCAGGAAACACCATATATTTT. As protein: CASRTLSGNTIYF.

This chain uses TRBV3-1 with TRBJ2-1; the match to TRBD2 covers 7 bases. The CDR3 loop spans 17 amino acids. From germline, CDR1 is LGHDT and CDR2 YNNKEL (reference sequence). Losses at the gene ends were 0 bases for V and 3 bases for J; bases not matched to a gene: 8. Here the CDR3 reads CASSQDVPAGIYNEQFF. DNA for the CDR3: TGTGCCAGCAGCCAAGATGTGCCAGCGGGGATCTACAATGAGCAGTTCTTC.

The gene calls are TRBV28 and TRBJ1-2, with 7 positions matching TRBD1. Losses at the gene ends were 5 bases for V and 4 bases for J; bases not matched to a gene: 13. The CDR3 has 16 residues. CDR1 is MDHEN and CDR2 is SYDVKM in the germline V gene. CDR3 in DNA: TGTGCCAGCAGTCGCCGTCGGGGACAGCAAGTCTATGGCTACACCTTC. Encoded protein: CASSRRRGQQVYGYTF.

The chain links TRBV4-3 to TRBJ2-1; D may be TRBD2 (5 bases). Trimming removed 1 base from V and 8 bases from J, with 18 bases in between. The CDR3 extends over 16 amino acids. Germline CDR1 and CDR2: LGHNA and YSLEER. The CDR3 spells CASSQAVVSVVDEQFF. DNA for the CDR3: TGCGCCAGCAGCCAAGCGGTGGTTAGCGTAGTGGATGAGCAGTTCTTC.

In its sample, this clonotype was seen a few times. The germline gene is not matched at one end of the junction; a read error may be the cause. V gene TRBV7-7 combines with J gene TRBJ2-2, with D hard to call. The CDR3 covers 16 residues. The germline CDR1 and CDR2 sequences are SSHAT and FNYEAQ (reference sequence). CDR3 bases: TGTGCTAGCAGCCCCCGCGGAGCAGTGAACACCGGGGAGCTGTTTTTT. It codes for CASSPRGAVNTGELFF.

This clonotype was seen a handful of times. The rearrangement uses TRBV6-1 and TRBJ2-1; 7 positions agree with TRBD1. This CDR3 is 16 amino acids long. V lost 6 bases and J lost 9; bases outside the gene matches: 17. The germline CDR1 and CDR2 sequences are MNHNS and SASEGT. The CDR3 is CASRPTVGQGESEQFF. CDR3 nucleotides: TGTGCCAGCAGACCCACAGTGGGTCAGGGGGAGAGTGAGCAGTTCTTC.

The sample holds many counts of this clonotype. The rearrangement uses TRBV5-4 and TRBJ2-2; D not resolved. The CDR3 loop spans 13 amino acids. V dropped 4 bases and J dropped 1 base, with 5 bases sitting between them. Germline lookup yields CDR1 SGHNT and CDR2 YYREEE (reference sequence). This CDR3 is CASSPQNTGELFF. CDR3 coding DNA: TGTGCCAGCAGCCCTCAGAACACCGGGGAGCTGTTTTTT.

The chain has TRBV7-8 and TRBJ2-1; perhaps TRBD1 as D (6 bases). V was cut by 1 base and J by 7 bases, with 14 bases left in between. The CDR3 has 15 residues. Germline CDR1 and CDR2: SGHVS and FQNEAQ. The CDR3 sequence: CASSLVVQGKNEQFF. CDR3 sequence (DNA): TGTGCCAGCAGCTTAGTAGTCCAGGGGAAGAATGAGCAGTTCTTC.

This clonotype was picked up many times. The gene calls are TRBV12-3 or TRBV12-4 and TRBJ2-3; no clear D gene. This CDR3 region has 14 residues. Trimming pared 1 base from V and 4 bases from J, leaving 9 bases between. The DNA of the CDR3 is TGTGCCAGCAGTTTAGGGCAGGACGCAGATACGCAGTATTTT. This gives the protein CASSLGQDADTQYF.

The chain joins TRBV6-2 or TRBV6-3 to TRBJ2-5; possibly TRBD1 for D (5 bases). The CDR3 covers 13 residues. The V and J ends lost 4 bases and 5 bases respectively, with 11 bases between them. Per the germline V gene, CDR1 is MNHEY and CDR2 is SVGEGT. CDR3: CASSWGGTETQYF. DNA of the CDR3: TGTGCCAGCAGTTGGGGCGGCACGGAGACCCAGTACTTC.

This clonotype turned up a few times. The V and J genes are TRBV27 and TRBJ2-1, with 7 bases that match TRBD2. The J segment lost 4 bases and the V segment lost 3 bases, leaving 12 bases of the junction unmatched. Germline assignment: CDR1 MNHEY and CDR2 SMNVEV (reference sequence). This CDR3 has 17 amino acids. DNA of the CDR3: TGTGCCAGCAGTTTTCGACCCCGGACTAGGGGTTACAATGAGCAGTTCTTC. This translates into CASSFRPRTRGYNEQFF.